Presented here are 15 T cell receptor beta chains from one specimen sequenced in a study of shared clonotypes between healthy human individuals. TCRdb keeps only in-frame clones here, not all; method: immunoSEQ multiplex PCR. The table shows 1,500,000 or so clones, with 96% occurring only once. The sequencing input was naive CD4+ T cells sorted from blood. The subset: CD45RA+ positively selected. The origin of the receptors is a young man in good health.

V usage is TRBV11-2 and J usage is TRBJ2-2, with TRBD1 matching 11 bases. The CDR3 is 15 amino acids. Germline V gene data show CDR1 as SGHAT and CDR2 as FQNNGV. The junction had 4 bases not matched to a gene; V was cut back by 4 bases and J by 6 bases. CDR3 amino acids: CASSSGQGAAGELFF. The CDR3 nucleotides read TGTGCCAGCAGCTCCGGACAGGGGGCCGCCGGGGAGCTGTTTTTT.

This sequence joins TRBV11-3 and TRBJ2-2; 7 bases map to TRBD1. The length of the CDR3 is 14 residues. The V gene's germline CDR1 is SGHNT and CDR2 YENEEA. V was pared by 4 bases and J by 7 bases, with 6 bases of the junction left unmatched. This CDR3 reads CASSSGTEYGELFF. CDR3 DNA: TGTGCCAGCAGCTCAGGGACAGAATACGGGGAGCTGTTTTTT.

This chain uses TRBV28 with TRBJ1-2; D might be TRBD1 (5 bases). Germline CDR1 is MDHEN and CDR2 is SYDVKM. V lost 3 bases and J 7 bases, leaving 15 bases between the germline ends. The CDR3 covers 14 residues. CDR3 nucleotides: TGTGCCAGCAGTTTGAGGTTCGGGACGGGTGGCTACACCTTC. It is translated as CASSLRFGTGGYTF.

The V and J genes are TRBV30 and TRBJ1-3, with D unclear. Germline V lookup: CDR1 GTSNPN, CDR2 SVGIG (reference sequence). Trimming pared 0 bases from V and 4 bases from J, leaving 13 bases between. The CDR3 has 15 amino acids. For the CDR3, the DNA is TGTGCCTGGAGTGTGGATGGGTTCTTCGGAAACACCATATATTTT. It specifies CAWSVDGFFGNTIYF.

CDR3 loop: CASTTHNEQFF. The CDR3 DNA is TGTGCCAGCACCACGCACAATGAGCAGTTCTTC. The chain uses TRBV2 and TRBJ2-1, with D hard to call. The CDR3 is 11 amino acids. V lost 7 bases and J 5 bases, leaving 6 bases between the germline ends. Germline V CDR1 and CDR2: SNHLY, FYNNEI.

The V and J genes are TRBV13 and TRBJ2-2; TRBD1 or TRBD2 may be the D gene (5 bases each). Germline V gives CDR1 PRHDT, CDR2 FYEKMQ (reference sequence). V shed 0 bases and J shed 2 bases, with 13 bases lying between them. The CDR3 consists of 17 residues. The CDR3 nucleotides read TGTGCCAGCAGCTTAGGCTGGGGACGGTATAACACCGGGGAGCTGTTTTTT. Amino acid sequence: CASSLGWGRYNTGELFF.

Of note for this clone: The sample has other DNA sequences that encode this CDR3 too. The genes are TRBV29-1 and TRBJ1-1; 7 positions match TRBD1. Germline CDR1 SQVTM, CDR2 ANQGSEA. The V and J ends lost 6 bases and 2 bases, in that order; junction bases with no gene match: 3. This CDR3 comprises 12 residues. Here the CDR3 reads CSVGQPNTEAFF. The DNA for the CDR3 is TGCAGCGTGGGACAGCCAAACACTGAAGCTTTCTTT. The variable domain in full, with the rest retrieved from reference TRBV29-1 and TRBJ1-1, is SAVISQKPSRDICQRGTSLTIQCQVDSQVTMMFWYRQQPGQSLTLIATANQGSEATYESGFVIDKFPISRPNLTFSTLTVSNMSPEDSSIYLCSVGQPNTEAFFGQGTRLTVV.

The CDR3 sequence: CASSKGMNTEAFF. DNA for the CDR3: TGTGCCAGCAGTAAGGGAATGAACACTGAAGCTTTCTTT. The chain links TRBV2 to TRBJ1-1; D remains unclear. This CDR3 comprises 13 residues. CDR1 and CDR2 (germline): SNHLY, FYNNEI. V was trimmed by 5 bases and J by 0 bases, leaving 7 bases between them.

This chain uses TRBV28 with TRBJ2-7; perhaps TRBD2 as D (7 bases). The CDR3 length is 21 residues. CDR1 MDHEN and CDR2 SYDVKM come from the germline V gene. Trimming took off 3 bases at V and 3 bases at J, with 33 bases between the two ends. For the CDR3, the DNA is TGTGCCAGCAGTTTCTCTAGTTGGGGGGGGCTTTCTACCGGTAATCACTACGAGCAGTACTTC. Translating it yields CASSFSSWGGLSTGNHYEQYF.

This chain links TRBV19 with TRBJ2-7, with 8 bases fitting TRBD1. CDR1 LNHDA and CDR2 SQIVND come from the germline V gene (reference sequence). The J segment lost 2 bases and the V segment lost 7 bases, leaving 7 bases of the junction unmatched. The CDR3 spans 14 residues. CDR3 in DNA: TGTGCCAGTACCCGACAGGGGACCCCCTACGAGCAGTACTTC. Its translation is CASTRQGTPYEQYF.

The chain has TRBV18 and TRBJ2-1; D remains ambiguous. Looked up from germline, CDR1 is KGHSH and CDR2 is LQKENI. The CDR3 sequence is 11 residues long. V lost 6 bases and J 5 bases, leaving 5 bases between the germline ends. CDR3 sequence: CASSANNEQFF. In DNA form, the CDR3 reads TGTGCCAGCTCCGCTAACAATGAGCAGTTCTTC.

This clone was seen more than once but under ten times. The same CDR3 is also encoded by other DNA sequences in this sample. V and J are TRBV28 and TRBJ2-7; D unresolved. Germline V CDR1 and CDR2: MDHEN, SYDVKM. The CDR3 totals 11 residues. V was cut by 6 bases and J by 3 bases, with 6 bases left in between. This CDR3 is CASSGRYEQYF. The DNA of the CDR3 is TGTGCCAGCAGCGGCCGCTACGAGCAGTACTTC.

This chain uses TRBV6-1 with TRBJ1-1; the D gene is possibly TRBD1 (5 bases). The length of the CDR3 is 13 residues. With 5 bases removed from V and 11 bases from J, the gap between germline ends came to 18 bases. CDR1 and CDR2 (germline): MNHNS, SASEGT. The CDR3 sequence is CASSLGEGRGAFF. In DNA, the CDR3 is TGTGCCAGCAGTCTTGGGGAGGGCCGGGGGGCTTTCTTT.

This clone was observed a single time. The rearrangement uses TRBV6-6 and TRBJ2-1; 9 nucleotides match TRBD1. Germline values: CDR1 MNHNY, CDR2 SVGAGI (reference sequence). CDR3 length: 12 residues. Trimming took 10 bases from V and 8 from J; bases not matched to a gene: 6. CDR3 in amino acids: CATRQGDYEQFF. In DNA, the CDR3 is TGTGCCACCAGACAGGGGGATTATGAGCAGTTCTTC.

For the CDR3, the DNA is TGCGCCAGCAGCTTGACCGGATCCTGGAACACCGGGGAGCTGTTTTTT. This encodes CASSLTGSWNTGELFF. V usage is TRBV5-1 and J usage is TRBJ2-2, with D hard to call. The CDR3 is 16 residues long. Germline V gene lookup returns CDR1 SGHRS and CDR2 YFSETQ. Trimming stripped 1 base from V and 1 base from J, with 11 bases between.